This TCR beta chain was profiled in a study of blood T cells in healthy people across ages. It was with a sample-barcoded 5' primer and a J-beta primer mix that a second PCR of roughly 7 to 12 cycles was run. From the 5' RACE reads, TCRdb called clonotypes with MiXCR, one entry per CDR3 protein. Counted here are 1.5 million to 2 million distinct CDR3 sequences, roughly 32% occurring once; the ten biggest clones make up 10% to 12%. Germline trimming cut 3 bases from V and 7 bases from J; bases unmatched to any gene: 15. Germline loops: CDR1 MNHEY, CDR2 SMNVEV (reference sequence). The CDR3 sequence is 17 residues long.

The clonotype was recovered from a woman in her thirties in good health. V is TRBV27 and J is TRBJ2-1, with 7 bases fitting TRBD1. The material sequenced was blood. Here the CDR3 DNA reads TGTGCCAGCAGTTTTCACCGGGGACAGAAACCTTGGAATGAGCAGTTCTTC. This codes for CASSFHRGQKPWNEQFF.